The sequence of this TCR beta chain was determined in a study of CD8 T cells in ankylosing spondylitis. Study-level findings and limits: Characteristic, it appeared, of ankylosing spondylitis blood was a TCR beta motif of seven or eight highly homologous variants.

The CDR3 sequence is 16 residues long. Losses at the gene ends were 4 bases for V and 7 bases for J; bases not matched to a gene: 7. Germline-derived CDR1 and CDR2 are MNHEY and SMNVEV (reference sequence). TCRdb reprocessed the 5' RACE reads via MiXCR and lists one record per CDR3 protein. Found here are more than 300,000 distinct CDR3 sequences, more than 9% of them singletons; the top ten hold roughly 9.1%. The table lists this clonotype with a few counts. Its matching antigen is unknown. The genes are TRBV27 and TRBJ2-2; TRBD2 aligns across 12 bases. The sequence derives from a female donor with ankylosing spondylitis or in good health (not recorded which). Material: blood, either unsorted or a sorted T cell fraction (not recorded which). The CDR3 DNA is TGTGCCAGCAGTTCAAGACTAGCGGGAGTCATCGGGGAGCTGTTTTTT. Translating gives CASSSRLAGVIGELFF.